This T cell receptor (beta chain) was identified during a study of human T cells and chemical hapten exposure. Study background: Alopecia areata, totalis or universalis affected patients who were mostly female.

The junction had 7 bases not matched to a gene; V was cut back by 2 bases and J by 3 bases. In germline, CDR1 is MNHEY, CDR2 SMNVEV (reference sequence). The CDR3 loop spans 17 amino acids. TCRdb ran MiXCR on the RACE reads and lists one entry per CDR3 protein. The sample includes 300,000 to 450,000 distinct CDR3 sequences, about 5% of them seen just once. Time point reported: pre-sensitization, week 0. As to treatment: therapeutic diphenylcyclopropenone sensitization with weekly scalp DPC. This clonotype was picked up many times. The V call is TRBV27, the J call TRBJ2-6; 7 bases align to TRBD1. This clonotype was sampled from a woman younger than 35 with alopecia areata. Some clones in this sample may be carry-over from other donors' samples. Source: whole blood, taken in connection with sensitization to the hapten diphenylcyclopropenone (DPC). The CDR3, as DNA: TGTGCCAGCAGTTTAACCGCGACAGGGAGTGGGGCCAACGTCCTGACTTTC. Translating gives CASSLTATGSGANVLTF.